Below, 14 T cell receptor beta chains from the same sample are listed, as sequenced in a study of T cells in Graves' hyperthyroidism and ophthalmopathy. Template material for amplifying TCR beta CDR3 regions consisted of RNA transcripts. RT-PCR in the first round (using the HTBI primer set) targeted the TCR CDR3. TCRdb re-called the multiplex PCR reads through MiXCR, storing one row per CDR3 protein. The sample lists some 300,000 distinct CDR3 sequences; approximately 18% were seen once. Specimen: blood. The receptors originated from a man aged 50 to 59 with Graves' ophthalmopathy.

Notes on this clonotype: A read error is possible here, since a much larger clone lies one base away. The chain has TRBV29-1 and TRBJ2-1; D is possibly TRBD1 or TRBD2 (5 bases each). Germline CDR1 is SQVTM and CDR2 is ANQGSEA. There are 13 residues in the CDR3. The V and J ends lost 4 bases and 5 bases respectively, with 12 bases between them. The CDR3 bases are TGCAGCGTTGTAGCGCAAGGGGACAATGAGCAGTTCTTC. Its translation: CSVVAQGDNEQFF.

In its sample, this clonotype was seen many times. This chain joins TRBV28 and TRBJ2-3; D is ambiguous. V was pared by 1 base and J by 2 bases, with 13 bases between. The germline V gene encodes CDR1 MDHEN and CDR2 SYDVKM. The CDR3 length is 16 residues. CDR3 protein: CASSLSQELYTDTQYF. CDR3 in DNA: TGTGCCAGCAGTTTATCGCAGGAGTTGTACACAGATACGCAGTATTTT.

This clonotype has at least ten counts. V and J are TRBV20-1 and TRBJ1-3, with no clear D. The germline V and J ends were trimmed by 0 bases and 0 bases, with 15 bases remaining between them. The germline CDR1 and CDR2 sequences are DFQATT and SNEGSKA (reference sequence). This CDR3 has 17 residues. CDR3 coding DNA: TGCAGTGCTAGAGAGCGTTTGGGATTTGGCTCTGGAAACACCATATATTTT. Its translation: CSARERLGFGSGNTIYF.

Ten or more counts support this clonotype. This chain links TRBV19 with TRBJ1-1, with D possibly TRBD1 on 6 matching bases. CDR1 is LNHDA, CDR2 SQIVND, per germline (reference sequence). CDR3 length: 15 residues. V lost 4 bases and J 4 bases, leaving 16 bases between the germline ends. Written as DNA, the CDR3 is TGTGCCAGTAGTAAGGAGACAGGATGGAGCACTGAAGCTTTCTTT. This sequence encodes CASSKETGWSTEAFF.

The rearrangement links TRBV19 to TRBJ2-5, with 9 positions matching TRBD1. Germline CDR1 and CDR2: LNHDA and SQIVND (reference sequence). This CDR3 spans 16 amino acids. J gave up 0 bases and V 4 bases, and 6 bases lay outside the gene matches. The CDR3 sequence is CASSTGTGSYQETQYF. CDR3 in DNA: TGTGCCAGTAGTACAGGGACAGGGTCGTACCAAGAGACCCAGTACTTC.

This clonotype was counted many times. V usage is TRBV18 and J usage is TRBJ2-5, with unresolved D. The CDR3 has 14 amino acids. Germline loops: CDR1 KGHSH, CDR2 LQKENI. V was cut by 2 bases and J by 3 bases, with 10 bases left in between. As DNA, the CDR3 is TGTGCCAGCTCACCATCCTATAATGAAGAGACCCAGTACTTC. As protein: CASSPSYNEETQYF.

This clonotype has a count of ten or more. The genes are TRBV11-3 and TRBJ2-2; D possibly uses TRBD1 or TRBD2 (5 bases each). The CDR3 spans 12 residues. Germline values: CDR1 SGHNT, CDR2 YENEEA. V was trimmed by 7 bases and J by 7 bases, leaving 10 bases between them. The CDR3 is CASTKRGGELFF. The CDR3 DNA follows: TGTGCCAGCACTAAGAGGGGCGGGGAGCTGTTTTTT.

The V and J genes are TRBV13 and TRBJ2-4; 11 positions match TRBD2. Trimming cost V 5 bases and J 0 bases; bases outside gene matches: 6. Germline V lookup: CDR1 PRHDT, CDR2 FYEKMQ (reference sequence). The CDR3 has 17 residues. The CDR3 DNA follows: TGTGCCAGCAGCGAACTAGCGGGAGAGGGAGCCAAAAACATTCAGTACTTC. Its translation: CASSELAGEGAKNIQYF.

This clonotype was seen repeatedly, ten times or more. The chain uses TRBV5-1 and TRBJ1-1; D perhaps matches TRBD1 (5 bases). CDR3 length: 14 residues. V was cut by 3 bases and J by 4 bases, with 13 bases left in between. Germline loops: CDR1 SGHRS, CDR2 YFSETQ. CDR3 sequence reads: CASSSGAGVTEAFF. Written as DNA, the CDR3 is TGCGCCAGCAGCTCCGGGGCGGGAGTCACTGAAGCTTTCTTT.

This clonotype has a handful of counts. This chain uses TRBV11-3 with TRBJ2-3, with 8 bases identical to TRBD2. V was clipped by 1 base and J by 2 bases; unmatched bases: 11. Per germline, CDR1 SGHNT and CDR2 YENEEA. The length of the CDR3 is 18 residues. The CDR3 loop reads CASSLGREGRAPTDTQYF. For the CDR3, the DNA is TGTGCCAGCAGCTTAGGTCGGGAGGGCCGGGCGCCCACAGATACGCAGTATTTT.

The CDR3 nucleotides are TGTGCCAGCTCACTACCCCTGGGACAGGGGGGGAATGAGCAGTTCTTC. This translates into CASSLPLGQGGNEQFF. V is TRBV18 and J is TRBJ2-1; 11 positions match TRBD1. CDR1 KGHSH and CDR2 LQKENI come from the germline V gene. CDR3 length: 16 amino acids. The trim removed 4 bases at V and 7 bases at J, leaving 9 bases unmatched.

On this clonotype: This may arise from a read error, as a much more abundant clone is one base away. The chain couples TRBV2 to TRBJ2-3, with D maybe TRBD2 (6 bases). Trimming removed 1 base at V and 8 bases at J, with 16 bases between. The V gene's germline CDR1 is SNHLY and CDR2 FYNNEI. This CDR3 has 15 amino acids. CDR3 region: CASSEGQGGHRTQYF. CDR3 sequence (DNA): TGTGCCAGCAGTGAAGGCCAGGGAGGACACCGTACGCAGTATTTT.

This chain links TRBV3-1 with TRBJ1-5, with 7 positions matching TRBD1. CDR1 is LGHDT and CDR2 is YNNKEL in the germline V gene (reference sequence). The CDR3 spans 14 residues. The V gene end was trimmed by 2 bases and the J gene end by 5 bases; junction bases not matched to a gene: 3. CDR3 sequence (DNA): TGTGCCAGCAGCCAAAGGACAGGATATCAGCCCCAGCATTTT. This translates into CASSQRTGYQPQHF.

The chain recombines TRBV6-2 or TRBV6-3 with TRBJ2-2, with a weak D call TRBD2 (5 bases). The V end lost 0 bases, the J end lost 1 base, and 12 bases lay between the germline ends. Germline V gene sequence: CDR1 MNHEY, CDR2 SVGEGT. This CDR3 is 17 amino acids long. The CDR3 loop is CASSYSRRLKNTGELFF. CDR3 sequence (DNA): TGTGCCAGCAGTTACTCGAGAAGACTAAAGAACACCGGGGAGCTGTTTTTT.